One sample yielded the 6 T cell receptor beta chains listed below, sequenced in a study of cytomegalovirus exposure and HLA in healthy donors. The method was immunoSEQ multiplex PCR; TCRdb's version includes in-frame clones alone and lacks a portion of them. Of some 120,000 clones listed, about 96% were seen once; the top ten hold about 1.7%. Sequenced material: PBMCs. Receptor source: a man aged 18-30 years in good health and CMV-seronegative.

The chain recombines TRBV27 with TRBJ1-2; D ambiguous. The CDR3 totals 12 residues. The ends were cut back, 10 bases at V and 5 bases at J, with 14 bases in the middle. The germline gives CDR1 MNHEY, CDR2 SMNVEV (reference sequence). CDR3 DNA: TGTGCCACTCAAACCCCGGGGTATGGCTACACCTTC. Translated: CATQTPGYGYTF.

This chain connects TRBV9 to TRBJ1-5, with 9 nucleotides matching TRBD1. The CDR3 runs to 14 residues. CDR1 is SGDLS, CDR2 YYNGEE, per germline. V was clipped by 4 bases and J by 7 bases; unmatched bases: 6. CDR3 amino acids: CASSPGQGGQPQHF. In DNA form, the CDR3 reads TGTGCCAGCAGCCCGGGACAGGGAGGGCAGCCCCAGCATTTT.

The J gene is TRBJ2-2, the V gene TRBV5-1; 7 bases map to TRBD2. From germline, CDR1 is SGHRS and CDR2 YFSETQ. The length of the CDR3 is 13 residues. V was clipped by 8 bases and J by 3 bases; unmatched bases: 4. This CDR3 reads CASVAGDTGELFF. In nucleotides, the CDR3 is TGCGCCAGTGTGGCGGGGGACACCGGGGAGCTGTTTTTT. Looking up the rest from reference TRBV5-1 and TRBJ2-2 gives the full variable domain: KAGVTQTPRYLIKTRGQQVTLSCSPISGHRSVSWYQQTPGQGLQFLFEYFSETQRNKGNFPGRFSGRQFSNSRSEMNVSTLELGDSALYLCASVAGDTGELFFGEGSRLTVL.

The rearrangement uses TRBV7-3 and TRBJ2-2; 7 bases are a match to TRBD1. The germline V gene has CDR1 SGHTA and CDR2 FQGTGA. V shed 5 bases and J 6 bases; nucleotides not matched to a gene: 3. This CDR3 comprises 13 residues. CDR3 loop: CASSPGTAGELFF. As DNA, the CDR3 is TGTGCCAGCAGCCCGGGGACAGCCGGGGAGCTGTTTTTT.

This clone is a singleton in its sample. The J gene is TRBJ2-1, the V gene TRBV6-4, with 9 nucleotides matching TRBD2. With 4 bases clipped from V and 6 bases from J, the junction kept 10 bases outside the gene matches. The CDR3 loop spans 16 amino acids. Germline CDR1 and CDR2: MRHNA and SNTAGT. CDR3 DNA sequence: TGTGCCAGCAGTGTAAGGCTAGCGGGACCCCCCAATGAGCAGTTCTTC. Protein: CASSVRLAGPPNEQFF.

This clone was observed a single time. The chain links TRBV27 to TRBJ2-5; 11 nucleotides line up with TRBD2. The J segment lost 0 bases and the V segment lost 4 bases, leaving 4 bases of the junction unmatched. CDR1 MNHEY and CDR2 SMNVEV come from the germline V gene (reference sequence). The CDR3 length is 16 residues. The CDR3 protein is CASSSRLAGNQETQYF. The CDR3 nucleotides read TGTGCCAGCAGTTCCAGACTAGCGGGAAACCAAGAGACCCAGTACTTC.